This paragraph reports one T cell receptor (beta chain). Its antigen remains unknown. Assay used: immunoSEQ multiplex PCR; TCRdb lists only in-frame clones, some missing. The table records roughly 55,000 clones, around 85% of them present only once. With 6 bases clipped from V and 5 bases from J, the junction kept 11 bases outside the gene matches. The CDR3 is 15 amino acids. CDR1 SEHNR and CDR2 FQNEAQ come from the germline V gene (reference sequence). This entry is derived from a study of OX40 agonist ivuxolimab in advanced cancers. The study's findings and limits: Antigen specificity remained undetermined for the expanded peripheral T cells.

The source was CD4+ or CD8+ T cells sorted from blood, collected in a trial of the OX40 agonist ivuxolimab. The sequence came from an adult with an advanced solid tumor such as melanoma, head and neck, liver or kidney cancer. The chain carries TRBV7-9 and TRBJ2-5; 8 bases align to TRBD1. The CDR3 region is CASSRPAGGLETQYF. The CDR3 coding sequence is TGTGCCAGCAGTCGACCCGCAGGGGGCCTGGAGACCCAGTACTTC.